A selection of T cell receptor beta chains follows, all from one sample in a study of shared T cell receptors in the human thymus. Repertoires were generated with immunoSEQ multiplex PCR, while TCRdb's copy carries only in-frame clones and drops some. The table has roughly 700,000 clones, roughly 90% seen once. The same specimen was also included in a second study, on human thymus T cells.

Sequencing was done on a sample of thymocytes. The source is a boy younger than two with a congenital heart defect. The CDR3 runs from the conserved cysteine through the conserved F or W. D genes are given only for firm matches. Rows may omit the clone size; those that give it use once, few, many or a size class.

DNA | CDR3 | length | D | size | J | V
TGTGCCAGCAGAAAAGGGGGAGGGAAACCTAGCACAGATACGCAGTATTTT | CASRKGGGKPSTDTQYF | 17 | - | - | TRBJ2-3 | TRBV13
TGTGCCAGCAGTTACCCCGACAGGATGCATTTT | CASSYPDRMHF | 11 | - | few | TRBJ1-5 | TRBV6-6
TGTGCCAGCAGCTTAGGAGGCCGGCAGTCTGGAGTCTATGGCTACACCTTC | CASSLGGRQSGVYGYTF | 17 | - | - | TRBJ1-2 | TRBV7-8
TGTGCCAGCAGTTCCAGCGGCCAAGAGACCCAGTACTTC | CASSSSGQETQYF | 13 | - | - | TRBJ2-5 | TRBV28
TGTGCCAGCTCACCTGAGGCCACTTCCTACGAGCAGTACTTC | CASSPEATSYEQYF | 14 | - | - | TRBJ2-7 | TRBV18
TGTGCCAGCAGTTTATCACCGGGACAGGGGGCTCGGGAGCAGTACTTC | CASSLSPGQGAREQYF | 16 | TRBD1 | - | TRBJ2-7 | TRBV27
TGTGCCAGTCCAGCAGGATTACCGCTATCTGGAAACACCATATATTTT | CASPAGLPLSGNTIYF | 16 | - | - | TRBJ1-3 | TRBV6-4
TGTGCCAGCAGCTTAACCTCGGACAGGGGCACAGATACGCAGTATTTT | CASSLTSDRGTDTQYF | 16 | TRBD1 | - | TRBJ2-3 | TRBV7-8
TGTGCCACCAGCGCCCGCTCAGGGGGGGAGACCCAGTACTTC | CATSARSGGETQYF | 14 | - | - | TRBJ2-5 | TRBV15
TGTGCCACCAGGGGGCGCCCCGGGGAGCTGTTTTTT | CATRGRPGELFF | 12 | TRBD1 | - | TRBJ2-2 | TRBV25-1
TGTGCCAGCAGTGATCGGGTACTTACCACCTACGAGCAGTACTTC | CASSDRVLTTYEQYF | 15 | - | - | TRBJ2-7 | TRBV25-1
TGTGCCACCAGCGTCACCGGGACTAGGAAGTTCAATGAGCAGTTCTTC | CATSVTGTRKFNEQFF | 16 | TRBD2 | - | TRBJ2-1 | TRBV15
TGTGCCAGCAGTTACCGCGGGGTCTCTTCTGGCGGGGAGCTGTTTTTT | CASSYRGVSSGGELFF | 16 | - | - | TRBJ2-2 | TRBV6-5
TGTGCCAGCAGCGTACCTCATCGGGGGAGGGGGTACGAGCAGTACTTC | CASSVPHRGRGYEQYF | 16 | - | - | TRBJ2-7 | TRBV11-2
TGCGCCAGCAGCTCTCAGGGCCATGGGTCCGACGAGCAGTACTTC | CASSSQGHGSDEQYF | 15 | - | - | TRBJ2-7 | TRBV4-1
TGTGCCAGTAGTATATGGCAGAGGATTGGGAATCAGCCCCAGCATTTT | CASSIWQRIGNQPQHF | 16 | - | - | TRBJ1-5 | TRBV19
TGTGCCAGCAGCCAAGATTATGACACACCGAACACTGAAGCTTTCTTT | CASSQDYDTPNTEAFF | 16 | - | - | TRBJ1-1 | TRBV14
TGTGCCAGCACCAGAGAGGCGGTTGGGGGCTACACCTTC | CASTREAVGGYTF | 13 | - | - | TRBJ1-2 | TRBV6-1
TGTGCCAGCAGTACACACAGGGGGGTGGACACTGAAGCTTTCTTT | CASSTHRGVDTEAFF | 15 | TRBD1 | - | TRBJ1-1 | TRBV6-5
TGCAGCGCGGGACTAGCGTTGTTCCCAGATACGCAGTATTTT | CSAGLALFPDTQYF | 14 | TRBD2 | - | TRBJ2-3 | TRBV29-1